This is a list of T cell receptor beta chains from one sample in a study of T cells in localized non-small cell lung cancer. Assay used: immunoSEQ multiplex PCR; TCRdb lists only in-frame clones, some missing. Counted here are fewer than 20,000 clones, about 88% occurring once; the ten biggest clones make up under 35%. Sequenced material: peripheral blood, taken before any cancer treatment. These TCRs come from a female donor at least 60 years old with stage III squamous cell lung carcinoma. CDR3s leave out the opening cysteine and the closing phenylalanine or tryptophan.

V	CDR3
TRBV11-2	ASSLDNRGGTDTQY
TRBV7-9	ASRRAGTALNTEAF
TRBV6-6	ASSNREGTEAF
TRBV30	AWSVMSGRWGNEQF
TRBV11-1	ASSSGLAVTDTQY
TRBV5-1	ASSILAGEENEQF
TRBV9	ASSGTSDTEAF
TRBV6-5	ASTSSGARTEAF
TRBV29-1	SVVRREGTDTQY
TRBV28	ASSYWEGPETQY
TRBV5-6	ASSLAATDTIY